The T cell receptor (beta chain) under discussion was sequenced for a study of T-cell memory formation after mild COVID-19. 5'RACE primed from the constant segment yielded TCR alpha and TCR beta cDNA libraries bearing sample barcodes and UMIs. One entry per CDR3 protein results from TCRdb running MiXCR on the 5' RACE reads. The sample records 470,000 or so distinct CDR3 sequences, about 18% being singletons. Study results and limitations: Clones contracting day 15 to 85 were balanced CD4/CD8; later expanders leaned CD4+. Memory cells collected pre-infection included some clones that later responded, suggesting cross-reactive memory joined. Contracting CD8+ clones were enriched in EMRA, CD4+ mainly in CM and EM.

This clonotype has more than one count but fewer than ten. Antigen: not known. Between the trimmed V and J ends, which lost 1 base and 4 bases, there was a span of 10 bases. The germline gives CDR1 LGHNA, CDR2 YSLEER. The CDR3 is 14 residues long. The rearrangement links TRBV4-3 to TRBJ1-1; possibly TRBD1 for D (5 bases). This receptor was taken from an adult woman who had mild COVID-19 (a few samples of this study predate the infection). Cell type and time point are not known. Sequenced material: PBMCs or a T cell subset sorted from them (not recorded which). This CDR3 is CASSQAQGFTEAFF. The DNA for the CDR3 is TGCGCCAGCAGCCAAGCGCAGGGCTTCACTGAAGCTTTCTTT.